This T cell receptor beta chain was obtained from a study of cytotoxic CD8 clonotypes in ibrutinib-treated CLL. Overall study: Within the patient group, under 12 were relapsed/refractory and roughly 15 treatment-naive, and 17 were IGHV unmutated.

Germline-derived CDR1 and CDR2 are SGHTA and FQGNSA. The CDR3 spans 13 residues. The V end was cut by 1 base, the J end by 6 bases, with 8 bases between. TCRdb's table, derived via immunoSEQ multiplex PCR, lists solely in-frame clones and lacks some. The table includes approximately 74,000 clones, 75% to 85% detected once. This clone came up a few times. Source: PBMCs, taken at disease progression, from a patient treated with ibrutinib. The gene calls are TRBV7-2 and TRBJ2-3; D ambiguous. This clonotype was sampled from a human donor with chronic lymphocytic leukemia. The CDR3 nucleotides read TGTGCCAGCAGCTTAGTCTCAAAGGATACGCAGTATTTT. Its translation is CASSLVSKDTQYF.